A selection of T cell receptor beta chains follows, all from one sample in a study of blood T cell repertoires in COVID-19. Clones were sequenced by immunoSEQ multiplex PCR, and TCRdb holds only the in-frame ones, with some missing. The sample contains roughly 200,000 clones, 90% of which appear only once. Material for sequencing was PBMCs or T cells enriched from blood (not recorded which). The receptors shown here come from a man under 40 who had recovered from COVID-19. Each CDR3 is given with its conserved first and last residue. The D gene is left open where the match is weak. Rows may omit the clone size; those that give it use once, few, many or a size class.

abundance	v_gene	d_gene	j_gene	CDR3aa	CDR3nt
few	TRBV7-2	NA	TRBJ1-1	CASSFRENTEAFF	TGTGCCAGCAGCTTCAGGGAGAACACTGAAGCTTTCTTT
NA	TRBV14	TRBD2	TRBJ2-5	CASSQDKLLAGFWETQYF	TGTGCCAGCAGCCAAGATAAATTACTAGCGGGGTTTTGGGAGACCCAGTACTTC
NA	TRBV19	TRBD1	TRBJ1-1	CASSARTGTLGGYTEAFF	TGTGCCAGTAGTGCCCGGACAGGCACACTCGGGGGTTACACTGAAGCTTTCTTT
NA	TRBV7-6	TRBD2	TRBJ2-1	CASSFGGRGVNEQFF	TGTGCCAGCAGCTTTGGCGGGAGAGGAGTCAATGAGCAGTTCTTC
NA	TRBV6-5	TRBD1	TRBJ1-6	CASSSGTGVSPLHF	TGTGCCAGCAGTTCCGGGACAGGAGTTTCACCCCTCCACTTT
NA	TRBV6-5	NA	TRBJ1-1	CASSYGQGTEAFF	TGTGCCAGCAGTTACGGGCAGGGGACTGAAGCTTTCTTT
few	TRBV5-1	TRBD1	TRBJ2-6	CASSLRSFGQALSGANVLTF	TGCGCCAGCAGCTTGCGATCTTTCGGACAGGCACTCTCTGGGGCCAACGTCCTGACTTTC
NA	TRBV28	NA	TRBJ2-3	CASSLGLGAYTDTQYF	TGTGCCAGCAGTTTAGGTTTGGGGGCCTACACAGATACGCAGTATTTT
few	TRBV18	NA	TRBJ1-1	CASSPPNMNTEAFF	TGTGCCAGCTCACCACCTAATATGAACACTGAAGCTTTCTTT
NA	TRBV4-1	NA	TRBJ1-6	CASSQDLRFVLSLHF	TGCGCCAGCAGCCAAGATCTGAGATTTGTGTTGTCCCTCCACTTT
NA	TRBV27	NA	TRBJ1-5	CASSLGANQLQHF	TGTGCCAGCAGTTTAGGGGCCAATCAGCTCCAGCATTTT
NA	TRBV7-2	TRBD1	TRBJ1-1	CASSLRGQGLVNTEAFF	TGTGCCAGCAGCTTAAGGGGACAGGGGTTGGTGAACACTGAAGCTTTCTTT
NA	TRBV19	TRBD2	TRBJ2-7	CASSIGLAETYEQYF	TGTGCCAGTAGTATAGGTCTAGCGGAAACCTACGAGCAGTACTTC
NA	TRBV29-1	NA	TRBJ1-2	CSGLRGRDGYTF	TGCAGCGGGCTGCGGGGGCGTGATGGCTACACCTTC
few	TRBV19	NA	TRBJ1-1	CASSFVNTEAFF	TGTGCCAGTAGTTTCGTTAACACTGAAGCTTTCTTT
once	TRBV27	TRBD2	TRBJ2-1	CASSAWGTGGLNEQFF	TGTGCCAGCAGTGCCTGGGGGACGGGAGGTTTGAATGAGCAGTTCTTC
NA	TRBV11-3	NA	TRBJ2-1	CASSNDGGIGNEQFF	TGTGCCAGCAGCAATGACGGGGGAATTGGGAATGAGCAGTTCTTC
NA	TRBV29-1	NA	TRBJ1-3	CSVVLLSGNTIYF	TGCAGCGTTGTATTACTCTCTGGAAACACCATATATTTT
NA	TRBV29-1	TRBD1	TRBJ2-1	CSVEWASGQLYNEQFF	TGCAGCGTTGAATGGGCGTCGGGACAGCTCTACAATGAGCAGTTCTTC
NA	TRBV7-2	TRBD2	TRBJ2-7	CASSRSGFSYEQYF	TGTGCCAGCAGCCGTAGCGGGTTCTCCTACGAGCAGTACTTC
NA	TRBV5-7	TRBD1	TRBJ2-7	CASSRCPGTGVWEQYF	TGTGCCAGCAGCCGATGCCCCGGGACAGGGGTGTGGGAGCAGTACTTC
NA	TRBV5-1	NA	TRBJ2-5	CASSFPGLETQYF	TGCGCCAGCAGCTTCCCAGGGTTAGAGACCCAGTACTTC
NA	TRBV5-4	NA	TRBJ2-3	CASSFPGSDTQYF	TGTGCCAGCAGCTTTCCGGGATCCGATACGCAGTATTTT
NA	TRBV2	NA	TRBJ2-5	CASSEAVDGGETQYF	TGTGCCAGCAGTGAAGCGGTGGATGGGGGGGAGACCCAGTACTTC
NA	TRBV7-2	TRBD1	TRBJ1-3	CASSLAPVFGTGGNTIYF	TGTGCCAGCAGCTTAGCCCCCGTATTCGGGACAGGAGGAAACACCATATATTTT
NA	TRBV29-1	NA	TRBJ1-1	CSVERRREAFF	TGCAGCGTTGAGAGGAGGAGGGAAGCTTTCTTT
once	TRBV4-3	NA	TRBJ2-3	CASSQGSWEFETQCF	TGCGCCAGCAGCCAAGGAAGTTGGGAGTTTGAGACGCAGTGTTTT
NA	TRBV13	TRBD2	TRBJ2-3	CASSFTSGGTDTQYF	TGTGCCAGCAGCTTTACTAGCGGCGGCACAGATACGCAGTATTTT
NA	TRBV5-1	NA	TRBJ1-1	CASSPGQMIGGTEAFF	TGCGCCAGCAGCCCGGGTCAGATGATAGGCGGCACTGAAGCTTTCTTT